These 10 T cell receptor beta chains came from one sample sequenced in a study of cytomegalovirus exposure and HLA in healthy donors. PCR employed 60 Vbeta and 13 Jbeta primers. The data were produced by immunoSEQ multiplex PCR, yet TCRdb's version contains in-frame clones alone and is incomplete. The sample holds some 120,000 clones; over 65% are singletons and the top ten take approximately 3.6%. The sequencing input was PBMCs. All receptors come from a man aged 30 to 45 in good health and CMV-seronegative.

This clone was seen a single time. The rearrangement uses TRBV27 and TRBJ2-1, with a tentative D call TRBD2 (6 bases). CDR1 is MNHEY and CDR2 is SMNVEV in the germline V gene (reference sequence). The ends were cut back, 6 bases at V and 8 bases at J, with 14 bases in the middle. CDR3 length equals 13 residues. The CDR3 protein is CASSWGTSDEQFF. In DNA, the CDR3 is TGTGCCAGCAGCTGGGGGACTTCCGATGAGCAGTTCTTC.

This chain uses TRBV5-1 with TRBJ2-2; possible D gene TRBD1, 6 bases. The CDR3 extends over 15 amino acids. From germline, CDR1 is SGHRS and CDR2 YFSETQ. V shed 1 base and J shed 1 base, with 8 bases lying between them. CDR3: CASSLPTGNTGELFF. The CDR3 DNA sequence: TGCGCCAGCAGCTTGCCGACAGGGAACACCGGGGAGCTGTTTTTT. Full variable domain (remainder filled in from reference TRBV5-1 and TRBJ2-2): KAGVTQTPRYLIKTRGQQVTLSCSPISGHRSVSWYQQTPGQGLQFLFEYFSETQRNKGNFPGRFSGRQFSNSRSEMNVSTLELGDSALYLCASSLPTGNTGELFFGEGSRLTVL.

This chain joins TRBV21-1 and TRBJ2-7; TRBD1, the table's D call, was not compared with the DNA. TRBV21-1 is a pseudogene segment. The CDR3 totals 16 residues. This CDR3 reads CASSKGGTGASYEQYF. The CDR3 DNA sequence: TGTGCCAGCAGCAAAGGCGGGACAGGAGCTTCCTACGAGCAGTACTTC.

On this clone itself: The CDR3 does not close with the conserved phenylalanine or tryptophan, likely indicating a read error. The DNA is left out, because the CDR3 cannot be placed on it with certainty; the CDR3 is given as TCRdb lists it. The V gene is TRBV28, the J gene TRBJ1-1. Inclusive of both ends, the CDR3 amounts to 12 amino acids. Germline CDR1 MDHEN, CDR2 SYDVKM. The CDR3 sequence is CASPTPTGGMFL.

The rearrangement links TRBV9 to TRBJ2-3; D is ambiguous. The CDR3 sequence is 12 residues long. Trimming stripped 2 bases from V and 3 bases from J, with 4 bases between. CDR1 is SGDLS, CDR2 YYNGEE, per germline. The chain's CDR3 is CASSVPTDTQYF. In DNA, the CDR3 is TGTGCCAGCAGCGTCCCTACAGATACGCAGTATTTT.

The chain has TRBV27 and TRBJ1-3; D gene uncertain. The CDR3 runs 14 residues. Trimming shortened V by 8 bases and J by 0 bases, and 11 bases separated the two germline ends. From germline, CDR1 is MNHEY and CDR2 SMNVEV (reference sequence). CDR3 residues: CASGRGGSGNTIYF. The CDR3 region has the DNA TGTGCCAGCGGGCGGGGTGGCTCTGGAAACACCATATATTTT.

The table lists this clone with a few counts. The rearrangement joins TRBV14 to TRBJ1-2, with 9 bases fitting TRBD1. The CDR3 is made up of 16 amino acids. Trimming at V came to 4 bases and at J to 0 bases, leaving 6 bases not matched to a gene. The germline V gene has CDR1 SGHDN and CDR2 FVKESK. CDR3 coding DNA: TGTGCCAGCAGCCCACAGGGGGCAGGAGCTAACTATGGCTACACCTTC. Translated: CASSPQGAGANYGYTF.

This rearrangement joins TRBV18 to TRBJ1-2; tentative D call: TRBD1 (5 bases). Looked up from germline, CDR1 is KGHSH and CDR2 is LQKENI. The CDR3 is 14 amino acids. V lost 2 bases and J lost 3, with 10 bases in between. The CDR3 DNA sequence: TGTGCCAGCTCACCAGCCAGGGAAGACTATGGCTACACCTTC. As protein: CASSPAREDYGYTF.

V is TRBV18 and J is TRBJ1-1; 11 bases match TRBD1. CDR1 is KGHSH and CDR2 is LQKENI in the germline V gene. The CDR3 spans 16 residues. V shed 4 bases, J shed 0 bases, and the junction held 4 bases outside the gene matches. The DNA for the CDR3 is TGTGCCAGCTCACAGGGACAGGGGGTGATGAACACTGAAGCTTTCTTT. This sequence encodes CASSQGQGVMNTEAFF. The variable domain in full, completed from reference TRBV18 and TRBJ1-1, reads NAGVMQNPRHLVRRRGQEARLRCSPMKGHSHVYWYRQLPEEGLKFMVYLQKENIIDESGMPKERFSAEFPKEGPSILRIQQVVRGDSAAYFCASSQGQGVMNTEAFFGQGTRLTVV.

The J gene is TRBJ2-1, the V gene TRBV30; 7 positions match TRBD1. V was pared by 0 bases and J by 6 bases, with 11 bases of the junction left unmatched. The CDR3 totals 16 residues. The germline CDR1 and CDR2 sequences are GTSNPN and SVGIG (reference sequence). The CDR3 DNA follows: TGTGCCTGGAGTGTACTTGGGGACAGTAGAAGCAATGAGCAGTTCTTC. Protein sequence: CAWSVLGDSRSNEQFF.